The source of this TCR beta chain is a study of vaccination and CD4 T cells after COVID-19. This sample's treatment: approximately nine-day PBMC culture with coronavirus spike peptide pools or control peptides (ViraFEST assay). A word on this clonotype: Its target is unknown.

With the Oncomine TCR Beta short-read assay, DNA from cultured CD4+ T cells was sequenced. TCRdb reprocessed the PCR reads with MiXCR, giving one entry per CDR3 protein. The sample lists just under 9,000 distinct CDR3 sequences, under 30% occurring once. This clonotype was sampled from a human donor with COVID-19. Sequencing input: cultured CD4+ T cells from blood.

CDR3 bases: TGTGCCAGCAGCCTCCGTTGGGCGGGGGACACCGGGGAGCTGTTTTTT. Its translation is CASSLRWAGDTGELFF. The chain employs TRBV7-2 and TRBJ2-2; 7 bases line up with TRBD2. Germline assignment: CDR1 SGHTA and CDR2 FQGNSA. CDR3 length equals 16 residues. V was clipped by 5 bases and J by 3 bases; unmatched bases: 9.